A selection of T cell receptor beta chains follows, all from one sample in a study of blood T cell repertoires in COVID-19. Clones were sequenced by immunoSEQ multiplex PCR, and TCRdb holds only the in-frame ones, with some missing. The profile shows hundreds of thousands of clones, about 92% of them singletons. The sequencing input was PBMCs or T cells enriched from blood (not recorded which). These receptors were taken from a man between 60 and 70 years old who had recovered from COVID-19. Both conserved end residues are part of each CDR3. The D gene is left open where the match is weak. The listing skips clone size in some rows; elsewhere it reads once, few, many or a size class.

clone_size	v_call	j_call	d_call	cdr3_nt	cdr3_aa
.	TRBV7-8	TRBJ2-3	.	TGTGCCAGCAGCAACCTTGAGGCGCGGAGCACAGATACGCAGTATTTT	CASSNLEARSTDTQYF
.	TRBV5-1	TRBJ2-1	.	TGCGCCAGCAGACTCATCCCGGGACAACACAATGAGCAGTTCTTC	CASRLIPGQHNEQFF
.	TRBV2	TRBJ2-1	.	TGTGCCAGCTGGAGGACGAGTAGCTCCTACAATGAGCAGTTCTTC	CASWRTSSSYNEQFF
few	TRBV5-4	TRBJ2-1	TRBD1	TGTGCCAGCAGCTTCACCGGGACAGGGGACAATGAGCAGTTCTTC	CASSFTGTGDNEQFF
.	TRBV25-1	TRBJ2-5	.	TGTGCCAGCAGTGAGATCTCGACAGGAGATCGAAGCCAGTACTTC	CASSEISTGDRSQYF
.	TRBV5-6	TRBJ2-5	.	TGTGCCAGCAGCCGGAGGGACCAAGAGACCCAGTACTTC	CASSRRDQETQYF
once	TRBV2	TRBJ1-4	.	TGTGCCAGCAGTGTGATAGGGACATCTGAAAAACTGTTTTTT	CASSVIGTSEKLFF
once	TRBV10-2	TRBJ1-2	.	TGCGCCAGCAGTGAGGTTCTTGGTCCATGGGGAGACTACACCTTC	CASSEVLGPWGDYTF
.	TRBV7-6	TRBJ2-1	.	TGTGCCAGCAGCCTTGGACAGCTGGTCGATGAGCAGTTCTTC	CASSLGQLVDEQFF
.	TRBV6-5	TRBJ1-2	TRBD1	TGTGCCAGCAGTTCGACAGGGAACTATGGCTACACCTTC	CASSSTGNYGYTF
.	TRBV9	TRBJ2-7	TRBD1	TGTGCCAGCAGCAAAGACCCGACAGGGTACGAGCAGTACTTC	CASSKDPTGYEQYF
.	TRBV9	TRBJ1-5	.	TGTGCCAGCAGCCCCCGCGGCGGTGGCAATCAGCCCCAGCATTTT	CASSPRGGGNQPQHF
once	TRBV4-2	TRBJ1-1	TRBD1	TGTGCCAGCAGGTGGACAGGGGGGAACACTGAAGCTTTCTTT	CASRWTGGNTEAFF
.	TRBV11-3	TRBJ1-3	.	TGTGCCAGCAGGGGGGCCACTGGAAACACCATATATTTT	CASRGATGNTIYF
.	TRBV5-8	TRBJ2-2	.	TGTGCCAGCAGCTTCGACTGGACCGGGGAGCTGTTTTTT	CASSFDWTGELFF
.	TRBV19	TRBJ2-3	TRBD2	TGTGCCAGTAGTATAGAGGGGCGGGAGTGGTCAGATACGCAGTATTTT	CASSIEGREWSDTQYF
.	TRBV3-1/TRBV3-2	TRBJ1-2	TRBD1	TGTGCCAGCAGCCAAGCTGAGGGGGCTTCCTATGGCTACACCTTC	CASSQAEGASYGYTF
.	TRBV5-1	TRBJ1-6	.	TGCGCCAGCACAACCTCTGAGAATTCACCCCTCCACTTT	CASTTSENSPLHF
.	TRBV6-5	TRBJ2-3	.	TGTGCCAGCAGTTACAGAACGCGGGATACGCAGTATTTT	CASSYRTRDTQYF
.	TRBV2	TRBJ1-1	.	TGTGCCAGCAGTGATTTTGAGGGAAGGTATACTGAAGCTTTCTTT	CASSDFEGRYTEAFF
once	TRBV2	TRBJ1-1	.	TGTGCCAGCAGTGAGCAGGCCACTGAAGCTTTCTTT	CASSEQATEAFF
.	TRBV27	TRBJ1-2	TRBD1	TGTGCCAGCAGTCCAACCGGGACAGTGGACTATGGCTACACCTTC	CASSPTGTVDYGYTF
.	TRBV11-3	TRBJ1-1	.	TGTGCCAGCAGCAATAGTTTGTCCACTGAAGCTTTCTTT	CASSNSLSTEAFF
.	TRBV7-8	TRBJ2-7	TRBD2	TGTGCCAGCAGCTTAGGGGCGGGAGGGTTCTACGAGCAGTACTTC	CASSLGAGGFYEQYF
.	TRBV4-3	TRBJ1-1	.	TGCGCCAGCAGCCATCAGGGGCGTGTGAACACTGAAGCTTTCTTT	CASSHQGRVNTEAFF
.	TRBV2	TRBJ2-1	TRBD2	TGTGCCAGCAGGTCTACTAGCGGGGGTCGGAATGAGCAGTTCTTC	CASRSTSGGRNEQFF
once	TRBV5-1	TRBJ2-3	.	TGCGCCAGCAGTTTAACCGTTAGCGGTACTAGCACAGATACGCAGTATTTT	CASSLTVSGTSTDTQYF